This TCR beta chain derives from a study of blood T cells in healthy people across ages. Study-wide points: Higher naive T cell percentage went strongly together with higher TCR beta diversity.

This clonotype has just a few counts. Its antigen is unknown. One base away lies a much larger clone, so this may be a sequencing read error. CDR1 is MNHEY and CDR2 is SVGAGI in the germline V gene. The CDR3 has 15 amino acids. Primed by a sample-barcoded 5' primer and a J-beta primer mix, a second PCR proceeded for roughly 7 to 11 cycles. TCRdb analysed the 5' RACE reads with MiXCR anew, one entry per CDR3 protein. The table records 800,000 to 1,300,000 distinct CDR3 sequences, approximately 25% of them present only once. These same records also appear under a second study, on T cells of mothers and their children. That paper adds: From each mother came over 9.5 million TCR beta CDR3 reads, and from each child came approximately 2.8 million.

The sequenced sample consisted of blood. The receptor comes from a girl under 10 years old in good health. The rearrangement links TRBV6-5 to TRBJ2-1, with D perhaps matching TRBD1 or TRBD2 (5 bases each). The CDR3 is CVSSYSGRSYNEQFF. The CDR3 DNA follows: TGTGTCAGCAGTTACTCGGGACGAAGCTACAATGAGCAGTTCTTC.